This T cell receptor beta chain was observed in a study of cytomegalovirus exposure and HLA in healthy donors. Germline V gene lookup returns CDR1 GTSNPN and CDR2 SVGIG (reference sequence). The CDR3 has 17 residues. With 7 bases clipped from V and 6 bases from J, the junction kept 14 bases outside the gene matches. Data came from immunoSEQ multiplex PCR; TCRdb stores just in-frame clones and leaves some out. The table records around 66,000 clones, around 97% of them present only once. The receptor was derived from a woman younger than 35 in good health and CMV-seropositive. The chain employs TRBV30 and TRBJ2-3; 15 positions agree with TRBD2. The sample taken for sequencing was PBMCs. In nucleotides, the CDR3 is TGTGCCTCCCCAGATAGCGGACTAGCGGGAGGGCATGATACGCAGTATTTT. It yields the protein CASPDSGLAGGHDTQYF.